Presented here are 27 T cell receptor beta chains from one specimen sequenced in a study of blood T cell repertoires in COVID-19. The method was immunoSEQ multiplex PCR; TCRdb's version includes in-frame clones alone and lacks a portion of them. The data contain under 200,000 clones, 60% to 85% of them seen just once; the ten biggest clones take up around 2.7%. Material for sequencing was peripheral blood. Receptors originate from a man in his 70s with acute or convalescent COVID-19.

The CDR3 is CASSDLRVASNEKLFF. The CDR3 bases are TGTGCCAGTAGTGATCTCAGGGTCGCTTCTAATGAAAAACTGTTTTTT. The chain links TRBV19 to TRBJ1-4; tentatively, D is TRBD1 (5 bases). This CDR3 has 16 amino acids. V was cut by 5 bases and J by 3 bases, with 16 bases left in between. The germline V gene encodes CDR1 LNHDA and CDR2 SQIVND (reference sequence).

V usage is TRBV5-1 and J usage is TRBJ2-1; TRBD2 agrees at 8 bases. There are 17 residues in the CDR3. In germline, CDR1 is SGHRS, CDR2 YFSETQ. V shed 0 bases, J shed 4 bases, and the junction held 9 bases outside the gene matches. The CDR3 here is CASSLAARAGGYNEQFF. CDR3 bases: TGCGCCAGCAGCTTGGCCGCCCGGGCGGGGGGATACAATGAGCAGTTCTTC.

This chain uses TRBV19 with TRBJ1-1; D possibly corresponds to TRBD1 (6 bases). CDR1 is LNHDA, CDR2 SQIVND, per germline (reference sequence). The CDR3 runs to 13 residues. V dropped 1 base and J dropped 4 bases, with 7 bases sitting between them. CDR3 in amino acids: CASSIGTATEAFF. In nucleotides, the CDR3 is TGTGCCAGTAGTATAGGGACAGCCACTGAAGCTTTCTTT.

V gene TRBV27 combines with J gene TRBJ1-6, with 9 bases that match TRBD1. The CDR3 spans 16 residues. From germline, CDR1 is MNHEY and CDR2 SMNVEV (reference sequence). V was clipped by 6 bases and J by 6 bases; unmatched bases: 9. The CDR3 loop is CASRDRGFGGNSPLHF. For the CDR3, the DNA is TGTGCCAGCAGGGACAGGGGATTTGGGGGTAATTCACCCCTCCACTTT.

V and J are TRBV10-1 and TRBJ1-1; no definite D call. This CDR3 has 14 residues. The V gene's germline CDR1 is WNHNN and CDR2 SYGVQD (reference sequence). Deletions cut 8 bases from V and 3 bases from J, with 16 bases between. CDR3 protein: CASSDHRVDTEAFF. As DNA, the CDR3 is TGCGCCAGCTCAGATCACCGGGTGGACACTGAAGCTTTCTTT.

The chain employs TRBV9 and TRBJ1-4; D remains ambiguous. Germline CDR1 and CDR2: SGDLS and YYNGEE. V gave up 0 bases and J gave up 7 bases, with 7 bases separating them. The CDR3 runs to 13 residues. Here the CDR3 reads CASSVGSSEKLFF. Written as DNA, the CDR3 is TGTGCCAGCAGCGTAGGGTCCAGTGAAAAACTGTTTTTT.

This clone was detected only a few times. The gene calls are TRBV4-1 and TRBJ2-1; D is possibly TRBD1 (6 bases). This CDR3 spans 16 amino acids. Trimming cost V 0 bases and J 3 bases, with 12 bases left between them. Germline-derived CDR1 and CDR2 are MGHRA and YSYEKL. CDR3 DNA: TGCGCCAGCAGCCAAGATGTGAGGGGGATCTACAATGAGCAGTTCTTC. This sequence encodes CASSQDVRGIYNEQFF.

This clone occurred a few times. The chain combines TRBV12-5 with TRBJ1-5; 9 bases fit TRBD1. This CDR3 spans 13 amino acids. V gave up 5 bases and J gave up 7 bases; unmatched junction bases: 3. Germline values: CDR1 LGHNT, CDR2 FRNRAP. The CDR3: CASGGTGGQPQHF. The CDR3 DNA follows: TGTGCTAGTGGTGGAACAGGGGGCCAGCCCCAGCATTTT.

In DNA form, the CDR3 reads TGTGCCAGCAGTATCGGGACAAACACCGGGGAGCTGTTTTTT. Its translation is CASSIGTNTGELFF. The rearrangement joins TRBV6-5 to TRBJ2-2, with a tentative D call TRBD1 (6 bases). Germline assignment: CDR1 MNHEY and CDR2 SVGAGI. The CDR3 loop spans 14 amino acids. V gave up 5 bases and J gave up 2 bases, with 9 bases separating them.

This clone was observed a few times. A much larger clone lies one base from this, so it may be a read error. The gene calls are TRBV28 and TRBJ2-1; D is undetermined. Germline V lookup: CDR1 MDHEN, CDR2 SYDVKM. Trimming removed 4 bases at V and 6 bases at J, with 7 bases between. This CDR3 has 12 amino acids. The chain's CDR3 is CASSSNSNEQFF. The CDR3 DNA sequence: TGTGCCAGCAGTTCCAACAGCAATGAGCAGTTCTTC.

This clone occurred a few times. The genes are TRBV27 and TRBJ2-5, with TRBD1 identical over 8 bases. Trimming at V came to 6 bases and at J to 1 base, leaving 7 bases not matched to a gene. Per the germline V gene, CDR1 is MNHEY and CDR2 is SMNVEV (reference sequence). CDR3 size: 15 residues. This CDR3 reads CASSGGQGFQETQYF. The CDR3 bases are TGTGCCAGCAGCGGCGGACAGGGATTCCAAGAGACCCAGTACTTC.

This clone was seen a few times. The chain uses TRBV5-1 and TRBJ1-3; 8 bases match TRBD1. Germline V gives CDR1 SGHRS, CDR2 YFSETQ. The CDR3 is made up of 14 amino acids. J lost 8 bases, V lost 6 bases, and 10 bases had no gene match. CDR3 region: CASKPGQGGDTIYF. DNA for the CDR3: TGCGCCAGCAAACCCGGACAGGGAGGTGACACCATATATTTT.

The chain has TRBV7-6 and TRBJ2-1; 8 bases match TRBD2. CDR3 length equals 15 residues. With V trimmed by 5 bases and J by 4 bases, 7 bases remained unmatched. CDR1 and CDR2 from the germline V gene are SGHVS and FNYEAQ. The CDR3 reads CASSPGTRSYNEQFF. The DNA for the CDR3 is TGTGCCAGCAGCCCCGGGACTAGGAGTTACAATGAGCAGTTCTTC.

The chain has TRBV11-2 and TRBJ2-1; D not certain. The CDR3 contains 17 residues. Germline lookup yields CDR1 SGHAT and CDR2 FQNNGV. The V gene lost 4 bases and the J gene lost 1 base, with 17 bases spanning the gap. Written as DNA, the CDR3 is TGTGCCAGCAGCTCCCATGATAGCCTAGTTTCCTACAATGAGCAGTTCTTC. Translation gives CASSSHDSLVSYNEQFF.

V and J are TRBV15 and TRBJ2-7; TRBD2 is a possible D gene (6 bases). Germline V gene sequence: CDR1 LNHNV, CDR2 YYDKDF (reference sequence). V lost 1 base to trimming and J lost 0 bases, with 19 bases between them. The CDR3 is made up of 18 amino acids. The CDR3 protein is CATSRGGGRTKGSYEQYF. CDR3 bases: TGTGCCACCAGCAGAGGGGGAGGACGAACCAAAGGCTCCTACGAGCAGTACTTC. Full variable domain (rest looked up from reference TRBV15 and TRBJ2-7): DAMVIQNPRYQVTQFGKPVTLSCSQTLNHNVMYWYQQKSSQAPKLLFHYYDKDFNNEADTPDNFQSRRPNTSFCFLDIRSPGLGDTAMYLCATSRGGGRTKGSYEQYFGPGTRLTVT.

V is TRBV9 and J is TRBJ2-2, with 8 bases lining up with TRBD2. The CDR3 runs to 17 residues. CDR1 and CDR2 (germline): SGDLS, YYNGEE. Germline trimming cut 0 bases from V and 0 bases from J; bases unmatched to any gene: 4. CDR3 protein: CASSVVPSGSNTGELFF. The CDR3, as DNA: TGTGCCAGCAGCGTAGTCCCTAGCGGGTCGAACACCGGGGAGCTGTTTTTT. Full variable domain (rest looked up from reference TRBV9 and TRBJ2-2): DSGVTQTPKHLITATGQRVTLRCSPRSGDLSVYWYQQSLDQGLQFLIQYYNGEERAKGNILERFSAQQFPDLHSELNLSSLELGDSALYFCASSVVPSGSNTGELFFGEGSRLTVL.

The chain is built from TRBV21-1 and TRBJ2-1; the table's TRBD2 call for D was not verified on the DNA. TRBV21-1 is shown as a pseudogene. This CDR3 has 17 amino acids. DNA for the CDR3: TGTGCCAGCAAAACCGAGTCTAGCGGGGGCGCCAGGAATGAGCAGTTCTTC. This sequence encodes CASKTESSGGARNEQFF.

The chain links TRBV6-5 to TRBJ2-2, with 8 bases aligning to TRBD2. The CDR3 has 16 residues. V dropped 0 bases and J dropped 6; count of bases not matched to a gene: 6. Per germline, CDR1 MNHEY and CDR2 SVGAGI. The CDR3 loop is CASSYSLKLAAGELFF. The DNA of the CDR3 is TGTGCCAGCAGTTACTCGTTAAAACTAGCGGCCGGGGAGCTGTTTTTT.

The rearrangement joins TRBV28 to TRBJ1-2; tentative D call: TRBD1 (6 bases). The CDR3 sequence is 14 residues long. V shed 2 bases and J shed 2 bases, with 9 bases lying between them. The germline gives CDR1 MDHEN, CDR2 SYDVKM. CDR3: CASSLGGANYGYTF. CDR3 nucleotide sequence: TGTGCCAGCAGTTTAGGGGGCGCGAACTATGGCTACACCTTC.

This clone showed up just a few times. The chain joins TRBV6-5 to TRBJ1-2; TRBD1 is a possible D gene (6 bases). V was clipped by 7 bases and J by 7 bases, with 19 bases between them. The germline V gene has CDR1 MNHEY and CDR2 SVGAGI. The CDR3 is 14 amino acids. CDR3 region: CASTFRGAGSGYTF. CDR3 DNA: TGTGCCAGCACCTTCCGGGGGGCGGGGAGTGGCTACACCTTC.

This CDR3 is CASSEGAALTGELFF. The CDR3, as DNA: TGTGCCAGCAGTGAAGGGGCCGCTCTGACCGGGGAGCTGTTTTTT. This chain links TRBV2 with TRBJ2-2; D uncertain. CDR3 size: 15 residues. Looked up from germline, CDR1 is SNHLY and CDR2 is FYNNEI. Trimming pared 1 base from V and 5 bases from J, leaving 11 bases between.

The chain has TRBV19 and TRBJ2-3; 7 positions agree with TRBD1. J lost 6 bases, V lost 10 bases, and 7 bases had no gene match. The CDR3 covers 12 residues. Germline V gene lookup returns CDR1 LNHDA and CDR2 SQIVND (reference sequence). The CDR3 loop reads CATRTGGDTQYF. In DNA form, the CDR3 reads TGTGCCACTCGGACAGGCGGGGATACGCAGTATTTT.

The chain employs TRBV5-1 and TRBJ2-5; D possibly corresponds to TRBD2 (5 bases). The CDR3 totals 15 residues. V was clipped by 4 bases and J by 0 bases, with 13 bases between them. Germline lookup yields CDR1 SGHRS and CDR2 YFSETQ. CDR3 sequence reads: CASSRQPGYQETQYF. DNA for the CDR3: TGCGCCAGCAGCCGCCAACCGGGGTACCAAGAGACCCAGTACTTC.

This clone appeared a single time. The rearrangement uses TRBV5-4 and TRBJ1-2; D remains unclear. The CDR3 runs 15 residues. V lost 3 bases, J lost 8 bases, and 20 bases lay in between. The germline gives CDR1 SGHNT, CDR2 YYREEE (reference sequence). This chain's CDR3 is CASSYIARVVGGYTF. For the CDR3, the DNA is TGTGCCAGCAGCTACATCGCCCGGGTCGTAGGCGGCTACACCTTC.

V gene TRBV7-2 combines with J gene TRBJ2-3; D is possibly TRBD2 (6 bases). From germline, CDR1 is SGHTA and CDR2 FQGNSA. Deletions cut 2 bases from V and 2 bases from J, with 11 bases between. CDR3 length: 15 amino acids. CDR3 loop: CASSLIGDFTDTQYF. CDR3 bases: TGTGCCAGCAGCTTAATCGGGGACTTCACAGATACGCAGTATTTT. Together with reference TRBV7-2 and TRBJ2-3, the CDR3 gives the full variable domain: GAGVSQSPSNKVTEKGKDVELRCDPISGHTALYWYRQSLGQGLEFLIYFQGNSAPDKSGLPSDRFSAERTGGSVSTLTIQRTQQEDSAVYLCASSLIGDFTDTQYFGPGTRLTVL.

The chain combines TRBV9 with TRBJ2-2; 7 bases match TRBD1. The CDR3 has 15 residues. J lost 1 base, V lost 5 bases, and 5 bases had no gene match. Per germline, CDR1 SGDLS and CDR2 YYNGEE. The CDR3, as DNA: TGTGCCAGCAGACGAAGGACAGGGAACACCGGGGAGCTGTTTTTT. As protein: CASRRRTGNTGELFF.

The CDR3 here is CASKQRSSYNEQFF. The CDR3 DNA reads as TGTGCCAGTAAACAGCGGAGCTCCTACAATGAGCAGTTCTTC. This sequence joins TRBV19 and TRBJ2-1, with TRBD2 as a possible D gene (5 bases). The V and J ends lost 7 bases and 0 bases respectively, with 10 bases between them. This CDR3 has 14 residues. The germline gives CDR1 LNHDA, CDR2 SQIVND (reference sequence).